This TCR beta chain was profiled in a study of metastatic and nonmetastatic thyroid tumors. Study overall: Patients with malignant and benign thyroid disease provided blood and tumor or nodule tissue, whose repertoires were compared. Study observations and caveats: Malignant thyroid tumors reportedly exceeded benign nodules significantly in TCR beta diversity, with the difference appearing in blood and tumor.

TCRdb re-clonotyped the PCR reads via MiXCR. This sample yields about 17,000 clones, of which 20% to 25% are seen a single time; less than 9% belongs to the top ten. CDR3 length equals 14 residues. Germline V CDR1 and CDR2: GTSNPN, SVGIG (reference sequence). V shed 8 bases and J shed 1 base, with 12 bases lying between them. Among the patients, none had received any treatment before thyroid surgery. On this clone itself: Its target is unknown.

The sequencing sample was made of adjacent normal tissue. This TCR came from a female donor with papillary thyroid cancer or a benign thyroid nodule (not recorded which). Some clones in this sample may be carry-over from other donors' samples. The chain couples TRBV30 to TRBJ2-6, with D maybe TRBD1 (5 bases). The CDR3 region is CAGMGLSGANVLTF. CDR3 in DNA: TGTGCCGGAATGGGGCTATCTGGGGCCAACGTCCTGACTTTC. The full variable domain, rest sourced from reference TRBV30 and TRBJ2-6, is SQTIHQWPATLVQPVGSPLSLECTVEGTSNPNLYWYRQAAGRGLQLLFYSVGIGQISSEVPQNLSASRPQDRQFILSSKKLLLSDSGFYLCAGMGLSGANVLTFGAGSRLTVL.